The rows below give T cell receptor beta chains drawn from one sample of a study of blood T cell repertoires in COVID-19. The repertoire was sequenced with immunoSEQ multiplex PCR; TCRdb's copy has only in-frame clones and lacks some. The sample gives fewer than 200,000 clones, about four fifths of which show up once; around 2.7% is in the top ten. Sequencing was performed on peripheral blood. The source of these receptors is a woman of 80 years or more with COVID-19, enrolled during active disease. Both conserved end residues are part of each CDR3. A D gene is named only where the DNA matches it firmly. Only some rows state a clone size, as once, few, many or a class for expanded clones.

d_call j_call v_call clone_size cdr3_aa cdr3_nt
- TRBJ2-3 TRBV28 - CASSLVALVYTDTQYF TGTGCCAGCAGTTTGGTAGCGTTGGTATACACAGATACGCAGTATTTT
- TRBJ1-1 TRBV2 - CASRETVILEAFF TGTGCCAGCAGGGAAACAGTGATACTTGAAGCTTTCTTT
- TRBJ1-4 TRBV3-1/TRBV3-2 few CASSLLGGDEKLFF TGTGCCAGCAGCCTCCTAGGGGGGGATGAAAAACTGTTTTTT
- TRBJ1-2 TRBV18 - CASSPAGDYGYTF TGTGCCAGCTCACCAGCGGGGGACTATGGCTACACCTTC
TRBD1 TRBJ1-2 TRBV19 - CASVETGTRLYGYTF TGTGCCAGCGTTGAGACAGGGACGCGCCTGTATGGCTACACCTTC
TRBD1 TRBJ1-1 TRBV7-9 - CASSTGQGWTEAFF TGTGCCAGCAGCACGGGACAGGGGTGGACTGAAGCTTTCTTT
- TRBJ2-1 TRBV7-8 - CASSRRDFGGNEQFF TGTGCCAGCAGTCGCCGGGACTTTGGTGGTAATGAGCAGTTCTTC
- TRBJ2-7 TRBV6-6 - CASSYGGRTYEQYF TGTGCCAGCAGTTACGGTGGGAGGACCTACGAGCAGTACTTC
TRBD2 TRBJ2-3 TRBV9 - CASSVASGGVRGEDTQYF TGTGCCAGCAGCGTAGCCAGCGGGGGGGTCAGGGGTGAAGATACGCAGTATTTT
- TRBJ1-6 TRBV27 once CASSFIARSSYNSPLHF TGTGCCAGCAGTTTTATCGCGAGGAGCTCCTATAATTCACCCCTCCACTTT
- TRBJ2-3 TRBV5-4 - CASSPRQSGTDTQYF TGTGCCAGCAGCCCTCGCCAGTCGGGGACAGATACGCAGTATTTT
TRBD2 TRBJ2-3 TRBV5-4 - CASSLVPSGGTDTQYF TGTGCCAGCAGCTTGGTCCCTAGCGGGGGCACAGATACGCAGTATTTT
TRBD1 TRBJ1-2 TRBV19 - CASRGTGFYGYTF TGTGCCAGTAGAGGGACAGGGTTCTATGGCTACACCTTC
TRBD1 TRBJ2-2 TRBV27 - CASRGQGWTGELFF TGTGCCAGCAGGGGACAGGGGTGGACCGGGGAGCTGTTTTTT
- TRBJ1-2 TRBV7-2 - CASSNSVGYTF TGTGCCAGCAGCAATAGCGTGGGCTACACCTTC
TRBD1 TRBJ2-1 TRBV29-1 - CSVEDWGQVSYNEQFF TGCAGCGTTGAAGATTGGGGACAGGTATCCTACAATGAGCAGTTCTTC
- TRBJ2-1 TRBV7-3 - CASSLLNEQFF TGTGCCAGCAGCTTATTAAATGAGCAGTTCTTC
- TRBJ1-2 TRBV19 once CASSRGRIYGYTF TGTGCCAGTAGTAGGGGCAGGATCTATGGCTACACCTTC
- TRBJ2-1 TRBV7-6 - CASSLVVSSYNEQFF TGTGCCAGCAGCTTAGTGGTGAGCTCCTACAATGAGCAGTTCTTC
- TRBJ1-3 TRBV2 few CASREYTSGNTIYF TGTGCCAGCCGGGAATATACCTCTGGAAACACCATATATTTT
TRBD1 TRBJ2-5 TRBV27 - CASSLESGTGYFTQYF TGTGCCAGCAGTTTAGAATCCGGGACAGGTTATTTCACCCAGTACTTC
- TRBJ1-6 TRBV27 - CASRAQSLQNSPLHF TGTGCCAGCAGAGCACAGAGCCTCCAGAATTCACCCCTCCACTTT
- TRBJ2-7 TRBV6-5 - CASRPKLATLYEQYF TGTGCCAGCAGACCAAAACTAGCTACCCTCTACGAGCAGTACTTC
- TRBJ2-5 TRBV6-5 once CASERGAKETQYF TGTGCCAGTGAACGGGGGGCCAAGGAGACCCAGTACTTC
TRBD1 TRBJ2-5 TRBV5-1 - CASSLGQVETQYF TGCGCCAGCAGCTTAGGACAGGTCGAGACCCAGTACTTC
- TRBJ1-2 TRBV5-1 once CASSETTALTYGYTF TGCGCCAGCAGCGAGACGACAGCGTTAACCTATGGCTACACCTTC